Shown below are 7 T cell receptor beta chains from a single sample sequenced in a study of cytomegalovirus exposure and HLA in healthy donors. Primers included in the PCR were 60 Vbeta and 13 Jbeta primers. The method was immunoSEQ multiplex PCR; TCRdb's version includes in-frame clones alone and lacks a portion of them. The repertoire has about 150,000 clones, under 90% of them found once; the top ten carry 4.8%. Material for sequencing was PBMCs. These receptor sequences come from a man aged 18 to 35 in good health and CMV-seronegative.

Note on this clone: Other DNA sequences in the sample encode the same CDR3. V and J are TRBV2 and TRBJ2-7, with 9 bases that match TRBD1. The CDR3 loop spans 13 amino acids. The trim removed 5 bases at V and 4 bases at J, leaving 3 bases unmatched. The V gene's germline CDR1 is SNHLY and CDR2 FYNNEI. The CDR3 DNA is TGTGCCAGCAGTCGTGACAGGGGGTACGAGCAGTACTTC. This translates into CASSRDRGYEQYF.

The chain employs TRBV6-6 and TRBJ2-1; 8 nucleotides match TRBD2. This CDR3 region has 15 residues. Trimming cost V 5 bases and J 4 bases; bases outside gene matches: 7. CDR1 is MNHNY and CDR2 is SVGAGI in the germline V gene (reference sequence). The CDR3 loop reads CASSRLLAEYNEQFF. The DNA for the CDR3 is TGTGCCAGCAGTCGCCTACTAGCGGAATACAATGAGCAGTTCTTC.

CDR3 bases: TGTGCCAGCAGTCAATCAGGGGTCCCTAATTCACCCCTCCACTTT. Translated, it gives CASSQSGVPNSPLHF. This rearrangement joins TRBV6-5 to TRBJ1-6, with D possibly being TRBD1 (6 bases). This CDR3 is built from 15 residues. Trimming removed 5 bases at V and 6 bases at J, with 14 bases between. CDR1 is MNHEY, CDR2 SVGAGI, per germline.

V is TRBV5-5 and J is TRBJ1-2; no clear D. Trimming took off 2 bases at V and 7 bases at J, with 9 bases between the two ends. This CDR3 is 12 amino acids long. CDR1 SGHKS and CDR2 YYEKEE come from the germline V gene (reference sequence). DNA for the CDR3: TGTGCCAGCAGCTTTTCGGAGGCTGGCTACACCTTC. This codes for CASSFSEAGYTF.

The J gene is TRBJ2-6, the V gene TRBV7-9, with 7 bases that match TRBD1. Germline trimming cut 6 bases from V and 0 bases from J; bases unmatched to any gene: 11. From germline, CDR1 is SEHNR and CDR2 FQNEAQ (reference sequence). The CDR3 covers 18 residues. This CDR3 reads CASRHLNRGSSGANVLTF. The CDR3 nucleotides read TGTGCCAGCAGGCATCTTAACAGGGGTTCCTCTGGGGCCAACGTCCTGACTTTC. Drawing the rest from reference TRBV7-9 and TRBJ2-6, the complete variable domain is DTGVSQNPRHKITKRGQNVTFRCDPISEHNRLYWYRQTLGQGPEFLTYFQNEAQLEKSRLLSDRFSAERPKGSFSTLEIQRTEQGDSAMYLCASRHLNRGSSGANVLTFGAGSRLTVL.

The V and J genes are TRBV4-1 and TRBJ2-2; 7 positions agree with TRBD2. The CDR3 has 13 residues. V lost 9 bases to trimming and J lost 2 bases; unmatched junction nucleotides: 3. Germline CDR1 is MGHRA and CDR2 is YSYEKL. CDR3 in amino acids: CASQGLNTGELFF. The CDR3 DNA reads TGCGCCAGTCAGGGACTAAACACCGGGGAGCTGTTTTTT.

This clone was picked up one time. The chain recombines TRBV7-9 with TRBJ2-1; 9 nucleotides agree with TRBD2. The germline V gene encodes CDR1 SEHNR and CDR2 FQNEAQ (reference sequence). The CDR3 runs 17 residues. Trimming cost V 4 bases and J 4 bases; bases outside gene matches: 11. The CDR3, as DNA: TGTGCCAGCAGCTCCCCAGAGCGGGGGGCGGTGTACAATGAGCAGTTCTTC. It encodes CASSSPERGAVYNEQFF.